The sequence of this TCR beta chain was determined in a study of OX40 agonist ivuxolimab in advanced cancers. About the research overall: Partial response was recorded in three patients: one hepatocellular carcinoma and two cutaneous melanoma cases. Points from the study as a whole: The study found that CD8+ T cells averaged more expanded clones than CD4+.

The assay was immunoSEQ multiplex PCR, and TCRdb's table has in-frame clones only and misses some. The data hold around 70,000 clones, with around 81% observed a single time. Comments on this clone: Antigen: not known.

Germline V gives CDR1 SGDLS, CDR2 YYNGEE. Trimming took off 1 base at V and 8 bases at J, with 3 bases between the two ends. This CDR3 spans 11 amino acids. This specimen consisted of CD4+ or CD8+ T cells sorted from blood, obtained in a trial of the OX40 agonist ivuxolimab. The origin of this receptor is an adult with an advanced solid tumor such as melanoma, head and neck, liver or kidney cancer. This chain uses TRBV9 with TRBJ2-2; D is uncertain. CDR3 loop: CASSVSGELFF. For the CDR3, the DNA is TGTGCCAGCAGCGTATCAGGGGAGCTGTTTTTT.